A selection of T cell receptor beta chains follows, all from one sample in a study of blood T cell repertoires in COVID-19. Sequencing was performed with immunoSEQ multiplex PCR; in TCRdb, only in-frame clones are kept and a portion is missing. The data show some 150,000 clones, under 85% seen once. The sample comprised peripheral blood. Receptors were obtained from a human donor in a cohort sampled during active COVID-19. Each CDR3 is given with its conserved first and last residue. A D gene is named only where the DNA matches it firmly. Size is omitted from some rows. Given values are once, few, many or a class for expanded clones.

size	V	J	D	CDR3	DNA
few	TRBV28	TRBJ2-1	TRBD2	CASSLRGAGVKDEQFF	TGTGCCAGCAGTTTGAGGGGAGCGGGAGTCAAGGATGAGCAGTTCTTC
NA	TRBV5-1	TRBJ2-5	TRBD2	CASSLNRLAGEETQYF	TGCGCCAGCAGCTTAAACAGACTAGCGGGAGAAGAGACCCAGTACTTC
NA	TRBV5-5	TRBJ2-3	NA	CASSPAGVPSTDTQYF	TGTGCCAGCAGCCCTGCAGGCGTCCCTAGCACAGATACGCAGTATTTT
NA	TRBV29-1	TRBJ2-7	TRBD1	CSVVWDRGYDEQYF	TGCAGCGTTGTTTGGGACAGGGGCTACGACGAGCAGTACTTC
NA	TRBV6-1	TRBJ1-4	NA	CASSELGAATNEKLFF	TGTGCCAGCAGTGAACTGGGGGCCGCAACTAATGAAAAACTGTTTTTT
NA	TRBV18	TRBJ2-1	TRBD2	CASSLAGVRNEQFF	TGTGCCAGCTCACTGGCGGGAGTTAGGAATGAGCAGTTCTTC
NA	TRBV3-1/TRBV3-2	TRBJ2-1	NA	CASSQETFGGVEQFF	TGTGCCAGCAGCCAAGAGACGTTCGGGGGAGTTGAGCAGTTCTTC
NA	TRBV4-1	TRBJ2-7	TRBD1	CASSQAGQGDEQYF	TGCGCCAGCAGCCAAGCCGGACAGGGGGACGAGCAGTACTTC
NA	TRBV18	TRBJ1-4	TRBD1	CASSPRQGQTNEKLFF	TGTGCCAGCTCACCGCGACAGGGGCAGACTAATGAAAAACTGTTTTTT
NA	TRBV18	TRBJ2-1	NA	CASSPTGDGSVHEQFF	TGTGCCAGCTCACCAACTGGAGACGGCTCCGTTCATGAGCAGTTCTTC
NA	TRBV7-3	TRBJ2-1	TRBD2	CASSLSSGRLNEQFF	TGTGCCAGCAGCTTAAGTAGCGGGAGGTTGAATGAGCAGTTCTTC
NA	TRBV3-1/TRBV3-2	TRBJ1-1	NA	CASSQDVVGAGRETFF	TGTGCCAGCAGCCAAGATGTCGTGGGGGCTGGTCGGGAAACTTTCTTT
NA	TRBV5-4	TRBJ2-1	NA	CASSLSGYNEQFF	TGTGCCAGCAGCTTATCCGGCTACAATGAGCAGTTCTTC
NA	TRBV29-1	TRBJ2-1	NA	CSVSPGLFMNEQFF	TGCAGCGTTTCCCCTGGCCTGTTTATGAATGAGCAGTTCTTC
once	TRBV10-3	TRBJ2-6	NA	CAISEGGSGANVLTF	TGTGCCATCAGTGAAGGGGGATCTGGGGCCAACGTCCTGACTTTC
NA	TRBV6-1	TRBJ1-2	TRBD1	CASSDRDSLNGYTF	TGTGCCAGCAGTGACCGGGACAGCTTAAATGGCTACACCTTC
NA	TRBV2	TRBJ1-1	TRBD1	CASISGQWENTEAFF	TGTGCCAGCATATCGGGACAGTGGGAGAACACTGAAGCTTTCTTT
NA	TRBV5-1	TRBJ2-5	NA	CASSPTSGPTETQYF	TGCGCCAGCAGCCCGACTAGTGGGCCCACAGAGACCCAGTACTTC
NA	TRBV18	TRBJ1-1	TRBD1	CASSSGTGVNTEAFF	TGTGCCAGCTCCTCCGGGACAGGGGTAAACACTGAAGCTTTCTTT
few	TRBV6-5	TRBJ1-3	NA	CASTKMSVGGNTIYF	TGTGCCAGCACCAAAATGTCCGTCGGTGGAAACACCATATATTTT
NA	TRBV6-2/TRBV6-3	TRBJ1-1	NA	CASSLPPGLGGTEAFF	TGTGCCAGCAGTTTGCCACCGGGTCTCGGGGGCACTGAAGCTTTCTTT
few	TRBV5-1	TRBJ2-5	TRBD1	CASSNRGGQETQYF	TGCGCCAGCAGTAACAGGGGTGGCCAAGAGACCCAGTACTTC
NA	TRBV23-1	TRBJ2-7	NA	CASSQSRQRQPYEQYF	TGCGCCAGCAGTCAATCAAGACAGCGTCAACCCTACGAGCAGTACTTC
NA	TRBV14	TRBJ1-2	TRBD1	CASSRETGLVDGYTF	TGTGCCAGCAGCCGAGAGACAGGGCTGGTGGATGGCTACACCTTC
NA	TRBV19	TRBJ2-6	NA	CASSRGPLRSGANVLTF	TGTGCCAGTAGTAGAGGCCCCCTCCGCTCTGGGGCCAACGTCCTGACTTTC
NA	TRBV5-6	TRBJ2-7	TRBD1	CASSFAGTGGHEQYF	TGTGCCAGCAGCTTTGCCGGGACAGGGGGCCACGAGCAGTACTTC
NA	TRBV11-2	TRBJ1-5	TRBD1	CASSLGGQGARNQPQHF	TGTGCCAGCAGCTTAGGGGGACAGGGGGCCCGCAATCAGCCCCAGCATTTT
NA	TRBV10-3	TRBJ2-7	NA	CAISAGGYEQYF	TGTGCCATCAGTGCCGGAGGATACGAGCAGTACTTC
NA	TRBV21-1	TRBJ1-2	NA	CASSKRFGANYGYTF	TGTGCCAGCAGCAAGAGATTCGGGGCTAACTATGGCTACACCTTC
NA	TRBV11-2	TRBJ2-1	TRBD2	CASSFMTSGMNEQFF	TGTGCCAGCAGCTTTATGACTAGCGGGATGAATGAGCAGTTCTTC
NA	TRBV28	TRBJ1-2	NA	CASSLVQGTYGYTF	TGTGCCAGCAGTTTAGTGCAGGGAACCTATGGCTACACCTTC
many	TRBV28	TRBJ1-1	NA	CASSLQLYNTEAFF	TGTGCCAGCAGTCTACAGCTATACAACACTGAAGCTTTCTTT
NA	TRBV11-1	TRBJ1-1	NA	CASRPGQTMYTEAFF	TGTGCCAGCAGACCTGGACAGACGATGTACACTGAAGCTTTCTTT
NA	TRBV5-1	TRBJ2-1	NA	CASSLIRGGGNEQFF	TGCGCCAGCAGCTTGATAAGGGGAGGGGGCAATGAGCAGTTCTTC
NA	TRBV2	TRBJ2-7	TRBD2	CARPPGLAAYEQYF	TGTGCCAGACCTCCGGGACTAGCGGCCTACGAGCAGTACTTC
NA	TRBV18	TRBJ2-1	NA	CASSPITGNHNEQFF	TGTGCCAGCTCACCAATCACAGGGAACCACAATGAGCAGTTCTTC
NA	TRBV2	TRBJ2-3	TRBD2	CASSGTSGSSNTQYF	TGTGCCAGCAGTGGGACTAGCGGGAGCTCAAATACGCAGTATTTT
NA	TRBV5-1	TRBJ2-6	TRBD1	CASSIGQGISGANVLTF	TGCGCCAGCAGCATTGGACAGGGGATCTCTGGGGCCAACGTCCTGACTTTC
NA	TRBV6-6	TRBJ2-3	TRBD2	CASSPLAGATDTQYF	TGTGCCAGCAGTCCTTTAGCGGGGGCCACAGATACGCAGTATTTT
NA	TRBV27	TRBJ1-1	NA	CASSLARENTEAFF	TGTGCCAGCAGTTTAGCCAGGGAAAACACTGAAGCTTTCTTT
NA	TRBV15	TRBJ1-1	TRBD1	CATSIGQGIMNTEAFF	TGTGCCACCAGCATCGGACAGGGGATCATGAACACTGAAGCTTTCTTT
once	TRBV4-2	TRBJ1-2	TRBD1	CASSQASGQLNYGYTF	TGTGCCAGCAGCCAAGCCTCGGGACAGCTTAACTATGGCTACACCTTC